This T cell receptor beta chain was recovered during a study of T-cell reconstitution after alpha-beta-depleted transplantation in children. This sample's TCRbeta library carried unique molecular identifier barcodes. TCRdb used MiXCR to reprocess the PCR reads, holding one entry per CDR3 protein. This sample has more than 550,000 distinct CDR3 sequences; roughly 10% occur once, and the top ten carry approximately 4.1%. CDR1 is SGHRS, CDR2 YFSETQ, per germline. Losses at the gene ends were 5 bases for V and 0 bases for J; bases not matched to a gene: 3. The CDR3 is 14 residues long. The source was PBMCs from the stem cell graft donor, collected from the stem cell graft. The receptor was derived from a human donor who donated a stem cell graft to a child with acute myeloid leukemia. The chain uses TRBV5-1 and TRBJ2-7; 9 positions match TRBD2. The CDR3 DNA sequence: TGCGCCAGCAGGGCGGGGGGGGACTCCTACGAGCAGTACTTC. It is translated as CASRAGGDSYEQYF.